The sequence of this TCR beta chain was determined in a study of T-cell memory formation after mild COVID-19. In the study overall: Largely donor-specific TCR clusters were found.

The CDR3 sequence is 16 residues long. V shed 4 bases and J 6 bases; nucleotides not matched to a gene: 8. Per germline, CDR1 MGHRA and CDR2 YSYEKL. In its sample, this clonotype was seen a few times. Its target is unknown. Findings and limits, study-wide: A second wave expanding day 15 to 37 was CD4+-biased; contracting clones were balanced. The pre-infection memory compartment contained some responding clones, suggesting cross-reactive memory joined. Researchers could not confirm that second-wave clones peaking on day 37 targeted SARS-CoV-2.

TCRdb itself ran the 5' RACE reads through MiXCR, one entry per CDR3 protein. The sample holds roughly 400,000 distinct CDR3 sequences, 24% seen once. The chain couples TRBV4-1 to TRBJ2-2; 10 nucleotides agree with TRBD2. This TCR derives from an adult woman who had mild COVID-19 (a few samples of this study predate the infection). Cell type and time point are not known. Specimen: PBMCs or a T cell subset sorted from them (not recorded which). The CDR3 loop is CASSPPSGGAPGELFF. DNA of the CDR3: TGCGCCAGCAGCCCCCCCAGCGGGGGGGCCCCCGGGGAGCTGTTTTTT.